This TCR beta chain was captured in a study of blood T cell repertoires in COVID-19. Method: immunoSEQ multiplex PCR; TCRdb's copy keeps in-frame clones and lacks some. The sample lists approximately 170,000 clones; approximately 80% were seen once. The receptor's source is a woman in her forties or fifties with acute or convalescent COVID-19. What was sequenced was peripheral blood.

As DNA, the CDR3 is TGTGCCAGTAGTCCCCTGGGAGATAACTATGGCTACACCTTC. Encoded protein: CASSPLGDNYGYTF. The chain carries TRBV19 and TRBJ1-2; D unresolved. Trimming shortened V by 5 bases and J by 1 base, and 11 bases separated the two germline ends. In germline, CDR1 is LNHDA, CDR2 SQIVND (reference sequence). The CDR3 is 14 amino acids.